These 21 T cell receptor beta chains were sequenced from one sample in a study of blood T cell repertoires in COVID-19. Sequencing used immunoSEQ multiplex PCR; TCRdb keeps in-frame clones, though not all of them. The profile shows roughly 75,000 clones, about 88% of them singletons. Sample: peripheral blood. Source of these receptors: an elderly man with COVID-19, enrolled during active disease.

This sequence joins TRBV6-5 and TRBJ1-4; perhaps TRBD1 as D (5 bases). Trimming removed 8 bases from V and 8 bases from J, with 18 bases in between. The CDR3 totals 14 residues. The germline gives CDR1 MNHEY, CDR2 SVGAGI. The CDR3 DNA is TGTGCCAGCTCCGAGGGAGGGGCTCGGGAAAAACTGTTTTTT. Translated: CASSEGGAREKLFF.

This clone appeared a few times. The chain carries TRBV7-2 and TRBJ2-1, with 7 bases matching TRBD1. Germline V gene lookup returns CDR1 SGHTA and CDR2 FQGNSA. With 3 bases clipped from V and 7 bases from J, the junction kept 6 bases outside the gene matches. There are 14 residues in the CDR3. Here the CDR3 DNA reads TGTGCCAGCAGCTTCATGACAGGGATAAATGAGCAGTTCTTC. Translation gives CASSFMTGINEQFF. Variable domain in full (rest from reference TRBV7-2 and TRBJ2-1): GAGVSQSPSNKVTEKGKDVELRCDPISGHTALYWYRQSLGQGLEFLIYFQGNSAPDKSGLPSDRFSAERTGGSVSTLTIQRTQQEDSAVYLCASSFMTGINEQFFGPGTRLTVL.

The genes are TRBV6-5 and TRBJ1-1; D uncertain. Germline V gene sequence: CDR1 MNHEY, CDR2 SVGAGI. This CDR3 is 14 amino acids long. V lost 4 bases to trimming and J lost 0 bases, with 9 bases between them. CDR3: CASSSDLLNTEAFF. CDR3 DNA sequence: TGTGCCAGCAGTTCGGACTTACTGAACACTGAAGCTTTCTTT.

The chain is built from TRBV20-1 and TRBJ1-1, with 7 positions matching TRBD1. From germline, CDR1 is DFQATT and CDR2 SNEGSKA (reference sequence). The CDR3 extends over 11 amino acids. The junction had 7 bases not matched to a gene; V was cut back by 8 bases and J by 7 bases. CDR3 sequence: CSQGTDIEAFF. The CDR3 region has the DNA TGCAGTCAGGGGACAGACATTGAAGCTTTCTTT.

This sequence joins TRBV2 and TRBJ2-1; TRBD2 agrees at 7 bases. The germline V gene has CDR1 SNHLY and CDR2 FYNNEI. The CDR3 is made up of 16 amino acids. V gave up 2 bases and J gave up 0 bases; unmatched junction bases: 4. The CDR3 DNA sequence: TGTGCCAGCAGTGAAAGGCGACTAGCCTCCTACAATGAGCAGTTCTTC. Its translation is CASSERRLASYNEQFF.

The chain couples TRBV5-6 to TRBJ1-5; D call uncertain. Germline CDR1 SGHDT, CDR2 YYEEEE. CDR3 length: 16 amino acids. Between the trimmed V and J ends, which lost 0 bases and 5 bases, there was a span of 15 bases. The CDR3 nucleotides read TGTGCCAGCAGCTTGGGCGGCAATCGGATGTATCAGCCCCAGCATTTT. Amino acid sequence: CASSLGGNRMYQPQHF.

The chain employs TRBV20-1 and TRBJ2-3; D gene uncertain. V lost 3 bases, J lost 1 base, and 8 bases lay in between. This CDR3 is 13 amino acids long. Germline loops: CDR1 DFQATT, CDR2 SNEGSKA (reference sequence). The CDR3: CSASFTGTDTQYF. CDR3 DNA sequence: TGCAGTGCTAGTTTTACTGGCACAGATACGCAGTATTTT.

V is TRBV6-4 and J is TRBJ1-6; 8 bases line up with TRBD1. The J segment lost 7 bases and the V segment lost 2 bases, leaving 10 bases of the junction unmatched. The CDR3 contains 17 residues. The germline V gene has CDR1 MRHNA and CDR2 SNTAGT. CDR3 protein: CASSDRSRGLGNSPLHF. The CDR3 DNA is TGTGCCAGCAGTGACCGTTCCAGGGGGCTAGGGAATTCACCCCTCCACTTT.

The chain uses TRBV7-9 and TRBJ2-7, with TRBD2 matching 8 bases. The length of the CDR3 is 13 residues. J was trimmed by 4 bases and V by 4 bases; bases with no gene match: 3. Germline CDR1 SEHNR, CDR2 FQNEAQ (reference sequence). DNA for the CDR3: TGTGCCAGCAGCTCAAGCGGGGGATACGAGCAGTACTTC. Translation: CASSSSGGYEQYF.

This chain joins TRBV7-9 and TRBJ2-2; D possibly corresponds to TRBD1 (6 bases). V was clipped by 5 bases and J by 2 bases, with 9 bases between them. This CDR3 comprises 14 residues. CDR1 and CDR2 (germline): SEHNR, FQNEAQ (reference sequence). The CDR3 DNA sequence: TGTGCCAGCAGCCAGGGGCGCAACACCGGGGAGCTGTTTTTT. Translating it yields CASSQGRNTGELFF.

The chain carries TRBV5-4 and TRBJ2-4, with TRBD1 as a possible D gene (5 bases). The V end was cut by 0 bases, the J end by 6 bases, with 10 bases between. The CDR3 extends over 14 amino acids. CDR1 and CDR2 (germline): SGHNT, YYREEE (reference sequence). CDR3 amino acids: CASSLGAGINIQYF. CDR3 in DNA: TGTGCCAGCAGCTTGGGGGCAGGGATAAACATTCAGTACTTC.

A remark on this clone: An end of the junction does not agree with germline; a read error may underlie this. This sequence joins TRBV4-2 and TRBJ1-4; the D gene is possibly TRBD1 (5 bases). The CDR3 runs 15 residues. CDR1 is LGHNA, CDR2 YNFKEQ, per germline. CDR3 in amino acids: CASSQDRQYNDKLFF. The CDR3 nucleotides are TGTGCCAGCAGCCAAGATCGACAGTATAATGACAAACTGTTTTTT.

The J gene is TRBJ1-4, the V gene TRBV9; D possibly corresponds to TRBD1 (5 bases). CDR3 size: 15 residues. With 3 bases removed from V and 5 bases from J, the gap between germline ends came to 14 bases. Germline V gene sequence: CDR1 SGDLS, CDR2 YYNGEE. The CDR3 DNA follows: TGTGCCAGCAGCGCCACTGGGGCCTCGAATGAAAAACTGTTTTTT. Residues: CASSATGASNEKLFF. Looking up the rest from reference TRBV9 and TRBJ1-4 gives the full variable domain: DSGVTQTPKHLITATGQRVTLRCSPRSGDLSVYWYQQSLDQGLQFLIQYYNGEERAKGNILERFSAQQFPDLHSELNLSSLELGDSALYFCASSATGASNEKLFFGSGTQLSVL.

This chain connects TRBV5-4 to TRBJ1-3; the D gene is possibly TRBD1 (5 bases). The CDR3 runs 14 residues. V lost 10 bases to trimming and J lost 2 bases, with 16 bases between them. The germline V gene has CDR1 SGHNT and CDR2 YYREEE (reference sequence). In DNA, the CDR3 is TGTGCCGCCGGAGGGGCTCAACCTGGAAACACCATATATTTT. Amino acids: CAAGGAQPGNTIYF.

The chain links TRBV27 to TRBJ2-7; D possibly corresponds to TRBD1 (5 bases). CDR3 length equals 15 residues. Germline CDR1 MNHEY, CDR2 SMNVEV (reference sequence). V lost 2 bases and J 1 base, leaving 12 bases between the germline ends. The CDR3 DNA is TGTGCCAGCAGTTTAAGGACATTCTCTTCCTACGAGCAGTACTTC. Its protein product is CASSLRTFSSYEQYF.

The rearrangement joins TRBV7-9 to TRBJ2-3; maybe TRBD2 (6 bases). The CDR3 has 15 amino acids. The V gene's germline CDR1 is SEHNR and CDR2 FQNEAQ (reference sequence). Trimming cost V 3 bases and J 4 bases, with 14 bases left between them. Written as DNA, the CDR3 is TGTGCCAGCAGCTTGGCGGGACCCAGGGCAGATACGCAGTATTTT. The encoded protein is CASSLAGPRADTQYF.

In the case of this clone: The sample contains more than one DNA sequence encoding this CDR3. The chain is built from TRBV7-9 and TRBJ1-1, with D hard to call. Germline CDR1 is SEHNR and CDR2 is FQNEAQ (reference sequence). V was cut by 2 bases and J by 1 base, with 5 bases left in between. The CDR3 sequence is 13 residues long. In DNA, the CDR3 is TGTGCCAGCAGCTTATCAGGGAACACTGAAGCTTTCTTT. This sequence encodes CASSLSGNTEAFF.

V gene TRBV27 combines with J gene TRBJ2-3; D call uncertain. Between the trimmed V and J ends, which lost 6 bases and 3 bases, there was a span of 7 bases. Germline CDR1 is MNHEY and CDR2 is SMNVEV (reference sequence). The CDR3 totals 12 residues. The CDR3 spells CASSPQTDTQYF. DNA for the CDR3: TGTGCCAGCAGCCCACAGACAGATACGCAGTATTTT.

This clone was counted once. This chain connects TRBV18 to TRBJ1-6, with 9 positions matching TRBD1. The CDR3 totals 16 residues. With 3 bases clipped from V and 5 bases from J, the junction kept 5 bases outside the gene matches. The germline gives CDR1 KGHSH, CDR2 LQKENI. CDR3 in DNA: TGTGCCAGCTCACCGACCGGGACAGGGAATAATTCACCCCTCCACTTT. Translation gives CASSPTGTGNNSPLHF.

This chain joins TRBV5-4 and TRBJ1-4; 10 bases fit TRBD1. With V trimmed by 5 bases and J by 8 bases, 6 bases remained unmatched. From germline, CDR1 is SGHNT and CDR2 YYREEE (reference sequence). The CDR3 contains 14 residues. CDR3 in DNA: TGTGCCAGCAGGGCGACAGGGGGCGGGGAAAAACTGTTTTTT. It is translated as CASRATGGGEKLFF.

V gene TRBV7-2 combines with J gene TRBJ1-2, with unresolved D. This CDR3 is built from 13 residues. V lost 5 bases, J lost 4 bases, and 11 bases lay in between. From germline, CDR1 is SGHTA and CDR2 FQGNSA. The CDR3 bases are TGTGCCAGCAGCCCCTCCAGTTTCTATGGCTACACCTTC. The encoded protein is CASSPSSFYGYTF.